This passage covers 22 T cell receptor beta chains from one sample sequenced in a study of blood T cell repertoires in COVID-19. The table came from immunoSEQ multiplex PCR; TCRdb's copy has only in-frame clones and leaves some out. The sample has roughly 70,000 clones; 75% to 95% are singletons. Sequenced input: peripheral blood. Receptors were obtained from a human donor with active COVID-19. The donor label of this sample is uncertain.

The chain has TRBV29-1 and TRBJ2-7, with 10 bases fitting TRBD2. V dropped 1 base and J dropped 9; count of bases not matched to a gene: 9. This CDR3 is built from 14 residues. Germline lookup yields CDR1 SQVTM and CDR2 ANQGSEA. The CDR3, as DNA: TGCAGCGTTGAAGGCCAAGCGGGAGGGCCCGTGCAGTACTTC. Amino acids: CSVEGQAGGPVQYF.

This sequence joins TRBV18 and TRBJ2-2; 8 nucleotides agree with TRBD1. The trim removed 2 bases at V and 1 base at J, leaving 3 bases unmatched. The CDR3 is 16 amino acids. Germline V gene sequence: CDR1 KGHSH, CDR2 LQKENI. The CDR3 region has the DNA TGTGCCAGCTCACCATCCGGGACAGGGAACACCGGGGAGCTGTTTTTT. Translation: CASSPSGTGNTGELFF.

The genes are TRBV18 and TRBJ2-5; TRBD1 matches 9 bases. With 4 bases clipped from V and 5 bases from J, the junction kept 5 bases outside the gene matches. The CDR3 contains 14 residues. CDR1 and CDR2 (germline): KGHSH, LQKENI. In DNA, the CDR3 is TGTGCCAGCTCACTCTCCGGGACAGGGGAGACCCAGTACTTC. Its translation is CASSLSGTGETQYF.

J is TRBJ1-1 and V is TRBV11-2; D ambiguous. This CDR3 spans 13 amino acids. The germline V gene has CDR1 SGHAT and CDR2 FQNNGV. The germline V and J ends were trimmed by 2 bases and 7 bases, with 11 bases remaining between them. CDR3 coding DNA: TGTGCCAGCAGCTTACCGCTCCTGAGTGAAGCTTTCTTT. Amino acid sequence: CASSLPLLSEAFF.

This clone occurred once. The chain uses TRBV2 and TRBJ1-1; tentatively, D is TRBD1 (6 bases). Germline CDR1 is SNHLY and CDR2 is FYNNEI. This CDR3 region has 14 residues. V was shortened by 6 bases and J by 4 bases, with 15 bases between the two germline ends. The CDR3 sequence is CASRSEQGGTEAFF. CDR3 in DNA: TGTGCCAGCAGATCCGAACAGGGCGGCACTGAAGCTTTCTTT.

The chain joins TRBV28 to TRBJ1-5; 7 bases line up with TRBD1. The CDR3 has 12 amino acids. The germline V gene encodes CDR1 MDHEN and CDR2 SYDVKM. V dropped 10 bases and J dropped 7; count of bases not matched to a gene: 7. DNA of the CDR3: TGTGCCATACAGGGGTTAAGGCAGCCCCAGCATTTT. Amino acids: CAIQGLRQPQHF.

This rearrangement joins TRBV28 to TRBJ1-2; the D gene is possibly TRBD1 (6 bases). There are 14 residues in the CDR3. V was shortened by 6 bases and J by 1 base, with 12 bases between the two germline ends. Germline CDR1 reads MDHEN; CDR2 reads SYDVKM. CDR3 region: CASSPGTSNYGYTF. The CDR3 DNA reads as TGTGCCAGCAGCCCCGGGACAAGTAACTATGGCTACACCTTC.

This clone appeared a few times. The CDR3 here is CASSYSTGGAETQYF. The CDR3 bases are TGTGCCAGCAGTTACTCGACAGGGGGCGCAGAGACCCAGTACTTC. The gene calls are TRBV6-5 and TRBJ2-5; 10 nucleotides align to TRBD1. There are 15 residues in the CDR3. V shed 0 bases, J shed 4 bases, and the junction held 2 bases outside the gene matches. Germline CDR1 reads MNHEY; CDR2 reads SVGAGI.

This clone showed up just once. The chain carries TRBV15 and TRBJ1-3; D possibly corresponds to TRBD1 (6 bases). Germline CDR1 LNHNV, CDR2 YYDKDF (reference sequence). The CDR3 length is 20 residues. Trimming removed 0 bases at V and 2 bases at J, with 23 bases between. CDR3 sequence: CATSRDRVRIWDTTGNTIYF. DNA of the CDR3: TGTGCCACCAGCAGAGATCGGGTTCGTATCTGGGACACAACTGGAAACACCATATATTTT.

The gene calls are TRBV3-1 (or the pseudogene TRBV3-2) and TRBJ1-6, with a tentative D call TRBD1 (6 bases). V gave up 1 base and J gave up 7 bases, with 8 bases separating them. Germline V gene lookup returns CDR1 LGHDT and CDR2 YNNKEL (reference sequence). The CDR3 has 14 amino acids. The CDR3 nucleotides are TGTGCCAGCAGCCAAGTTCAGGGGAATTCACCCCTCCACTTT. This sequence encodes CASSQVQGNSPLHF.

For the CDR3, the DNA is TGTGCCGGGACGTCGGGGGTTTACGAGCAGTACTTC. The encoded protein is CAGTSGVYEQYF. The V and J genes are TRBV30 and TRBJ2-7; D perhaps matches TRBD2 (6 bases). The CDR3 spans 12 residues. V lost 8 bases, J lost 4 bases, and 15 bases lay in between. Looked up from germline, CDR1 is GTSNPN and CDR2 is SVGIG (reference sequence).

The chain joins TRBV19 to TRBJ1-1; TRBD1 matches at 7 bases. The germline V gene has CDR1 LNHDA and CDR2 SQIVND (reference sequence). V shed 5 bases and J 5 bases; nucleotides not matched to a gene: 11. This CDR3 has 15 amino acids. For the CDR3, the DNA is TGTGCCAGTAGTCCTATCGCGGCAGGGGGGACTGAAGCTTTCTTT. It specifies CASSPIAAGGTEAFF.

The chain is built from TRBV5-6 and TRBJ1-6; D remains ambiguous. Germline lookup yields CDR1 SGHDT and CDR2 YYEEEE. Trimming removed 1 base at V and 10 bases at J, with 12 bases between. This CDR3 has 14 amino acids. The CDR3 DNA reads TGTGCCAGCAGCTTGCCGGGGAAACGATCACCCCTCCACTTT. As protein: CASSLPGKRSPLHF.

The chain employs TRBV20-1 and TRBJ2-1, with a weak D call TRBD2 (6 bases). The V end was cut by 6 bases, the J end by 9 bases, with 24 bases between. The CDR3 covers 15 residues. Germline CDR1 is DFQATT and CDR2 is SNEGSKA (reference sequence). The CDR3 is CSASKAAGWTTEQFF. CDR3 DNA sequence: TGCAGTGCAAGTAAGGCCGCGGGATGGACCACTGAGCAGTTCTTC.

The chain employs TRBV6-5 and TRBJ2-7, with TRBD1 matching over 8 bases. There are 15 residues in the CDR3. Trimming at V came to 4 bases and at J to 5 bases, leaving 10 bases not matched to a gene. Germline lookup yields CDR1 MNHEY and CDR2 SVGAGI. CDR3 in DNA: TGTGCCAGCAGTTCCCCTCGGACAGGGCCCCACGAGCAGTACTTC. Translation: CASSSPRTGPHEQYF.

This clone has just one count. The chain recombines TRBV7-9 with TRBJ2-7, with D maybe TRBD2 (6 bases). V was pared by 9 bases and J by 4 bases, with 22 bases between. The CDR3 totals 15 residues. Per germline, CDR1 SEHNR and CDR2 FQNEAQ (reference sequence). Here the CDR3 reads CASGGTETLRYEQYF. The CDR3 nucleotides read TGTGCCAGTGGTGGGACTGAAACCCTTCGGTACGAGCAGTACTTC.

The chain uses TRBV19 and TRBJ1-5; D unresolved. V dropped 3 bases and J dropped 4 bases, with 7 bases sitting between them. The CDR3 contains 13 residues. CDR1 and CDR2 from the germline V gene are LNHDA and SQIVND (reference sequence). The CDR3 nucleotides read TGTGCCAGTAGTATCCAGGAAAATCAGCCCCAGCATTTT. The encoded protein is CASSIQENQPQHF.

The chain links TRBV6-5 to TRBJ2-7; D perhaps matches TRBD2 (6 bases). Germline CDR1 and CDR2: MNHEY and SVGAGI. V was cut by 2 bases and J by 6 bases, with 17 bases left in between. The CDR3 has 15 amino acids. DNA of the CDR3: TGTGCCAGCAGTTACGCAAGCGGGCGCGGAGGCGAGCAGTACTTC. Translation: CASSYASGRGGEQYF.

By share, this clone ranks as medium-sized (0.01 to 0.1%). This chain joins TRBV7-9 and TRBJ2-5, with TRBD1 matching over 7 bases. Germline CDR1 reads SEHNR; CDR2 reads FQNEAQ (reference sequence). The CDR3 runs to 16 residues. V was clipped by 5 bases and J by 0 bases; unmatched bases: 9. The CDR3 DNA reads TGTGCCAGCAGCCAACCACAGGGGCGCGACCAAGAGACCCAGTACTTC. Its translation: CASSQPQGRDQETQYF.

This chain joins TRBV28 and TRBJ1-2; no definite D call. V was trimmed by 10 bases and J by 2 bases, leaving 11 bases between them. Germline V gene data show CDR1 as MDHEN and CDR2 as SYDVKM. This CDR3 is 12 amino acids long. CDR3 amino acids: CATLDLNYGYTF. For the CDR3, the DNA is TGTGCCACTTTAGACTTGAACTATGGCTACACCTTC.

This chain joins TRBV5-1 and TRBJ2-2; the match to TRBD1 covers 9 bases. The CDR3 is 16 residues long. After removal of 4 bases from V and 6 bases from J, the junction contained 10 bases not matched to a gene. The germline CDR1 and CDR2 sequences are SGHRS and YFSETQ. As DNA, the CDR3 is TGCGCCAGCAGCCTTGACAGGGGGTTTTTTCCCGGGGAGCTGTTTTTT. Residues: CASSLDRGFFPGELFF.

DNA for the CDR3: TGTGCCAGCAGTCAAGCGGGAAGCACAGATACGCAGTATTTT. This codes for CASSQAGSTDTQYF. The V call is TRBV28, the J call TRBJ2-3; TRBD2 matches at 7 bases. Germline CDR1 and CDR2: MDHEN and SYDVKM. J gave up 0 bases and V 5 bases, and 2 bases lay outside the gene matches. The CDR3 totals 14 residues.